This TCR beta chain emerged from a study of T cell responses to AZD1222 COVID-19 vaccine. The germline V gene has CDR1 SNHLY and CDR2 FYNNEI. With 3 bases removed from V and 2 bases from J, the gap between germline ends came to 7 bases. The CDR3 contains 13 residues. Study results and caveats: An increase in Spike-specific TCR breadth and depth was observed after two AZD1222 doses. Spike was spanned by vaccine-associated CD4 TCRs, which were dominant at 160-218 and 743-854. Possibly, clonal diversity was underestimated; donors were largely white British and included more females.

Comment on this clone: Its cognate antigen is unknown.

TCRdb's copy holds only in-frame clones and misses some; the assay was immunoSEQ multiplex PCR. The sample has around 110,000 clones; roughly 85% are singletons. The sequences come from peripheral blood, collected on day 0 of MenACWY control vaccination. The chain is built from TRBV2 and TRBJ1-2; unclear D gene. This receptor was obtained from an adult in good health. The CDR3 here is CASSEAGNYGYTF. Written as DNA, the CDR3 is TGTGCCAGCAGTGAGGCCGGCAACTATGGCTACACCTTC. The full variable domain, its missing parts supplied by reference TRBV2 and TRBJ1-2, is EPEVTQTPSHQVTQMGQEVILRCVPISNHLYFYWYRQILGQKVEFLVSFYNNEISEKSEIFDDQFSVERPDGSNFTLKIRSTKLEDSAMYFCASSEAGNYGYTFGSGTRLTVV.